The 21 T cell receptor beta chains below were found in one sample sequenced in a study of CD8 T cells in ankylosing spondylitis. One entry per CDR3 protein results from TCRdb running MiXCR on the 5' RACE reads. Of just under 550,000 distinct CDR3 sequences listed, roughly an eighth are singletons. Overall study results and limits: Seemingly distinctive of ankylosing spondylitis blood was a TCR beta motif formed by eight highly homologous variants.

These receptors lack a known antigen. The specimen sequenced was blood, either unsorted or a sorted T cell fraction (not recorded which). These receptors all stem from a male donor with ankylosing spondylitis.

The gene calls are TRBV5-1 and TRBJ1-1, with a possible D match to TRBD1 (5 bases). The V end lost 2 bases, the J end lost 0 bases, and 11 bases lay between the germline ends. This CDR3 comprises 15 residues. Looked up from germline, CDR1 is SGHRS and CDR2 is YFSETQ. Written as DNA, the CDR3 is TGCGCCAGCAGCTTATGGGACGACATGAACACTGAAGCTTTCTTT. It is translated as CASSLWDDMNTEAFF.

This clonotype has only a few counts. The chain uses TRBV2 and TRBJ2-3; TRBD2 aligns across 9 bases. The germline gives CDR1 SNHLY, CDR2 FYNNEI. Germline trimming cut 7 bases from V and 3 bases from J; bases unmatched to any gene: 5. This CDR3 contains 14 residues. This chain's CDR3 is CASNGLARTDTQYF. The DNA of the CDR3 is TGTGCCAGCAATGGACTAGCGAGGACAGATACGCAGTATTTT.

The gene calls are TRBV4-1 and TRBJ2-2, with D tentatively TRBD1 or TRBD2 (5 bases each). CDR3 length: 16 amino acids. V was shortened by 1 base and J by 2 bases, with 11 bases between the two germline ends. Per the germline V gene, CDR1 is MGHRA and CDR2 is YSYEKL. CDR3 sequence reads: CASSQAVGTNTGELFF. CDR3 nucleotide sequence: TGCGCCAGCAGCCAAGCCGTCGGGACCAACACCGGGGAGCTGTTTTTT.

This clonotype was recorded a few times. V is TRBV29-1 and J is TRBJ2-1; the match to TRBD1 covers 7 bases. CDR3 length: 14 residues. CDR1 is SQVTM, CDR2 ANQGSEA, per germline. Trimming cost V 5 bases and J 5 bases; bases outside gene matches: 9. The CDR3 sequence is CSVHGDSGDNEQFF. In DNA form, the CDR3 reads TGCAGCGTTCATGGGGACAGTGGGGACAATGAGCAGTTCTTC.

The V and J genes are TRBV4-2 and TRBJ1-3; D is ambiguous. This CDR3 spans 16 amino acids. Between the trimmed V and J ends, which lost 3 bases and 0 bases, there was a span of 12 bases. Per the germline V gene, CDR1 is LGHNA and CDR2 is YNFKEQ. This CDR3 reads CASSQITDNSGNTIYF. DNA for the CDR3: TGTGCCAGCAGCCAGATAACAGACAACTCTGGAAACACCATATATTTT.

The V gene is TRBV9, the J gene TRBJ2-5; TRBD1 matches at 7 bases. This CDR3 region has 16 residues. V lost 3 bases to trimming and J lost 1 base; unmatched junction nucleotides: 9. Germline CDR1 reads SGDLS; CDR2 reads YYNGEE. CDR3 nucleotide sequence: TGTGCCAGCAGCGCACTAGGGGGCGTGGGCCAAGAGACCCAGTACTTC. Residues: CASSALGGVGQETQYF.

The chain is built from TRBV20-1 and TRBJ2-1; D perhaps matches TRBD1 (5 bases). Germline values: CDR1 DFQATT, CDR2 SNEGSKA (reference sequence). Trimming pared 2 bases from V and 4 bases from J, leaving 15 bases between. The length of the CDR3 is 15 residues. The CDR3 DNA follows: TGCAGTGCTAGAAGTGAACAGGCGTCTTACAATGAGCAGTTCTTC. Protein product: CSARSEQASYNEQFF.

The rearrangement links TRBV20-1 to TRBJ2-3, with TRBD2 matching 13 bases. The germline V gene encodes CDR1 DFQATT and CDR2 SNEGSKA (reference sequence). Trimming cost V 5 bases and J 3 bases; bases outside gene matches: 8. The CDR3 covers 16 residues. CDR3 nucleotide sequence: TGCAGTGCTTCCCATGGACTAGCGGGAGCTACAGATACGCAGTATTTT. It specifies CSASHGLAGATDTQYF.

This clonotype came up a few times. The gene calls are TRBV20-1 and TRBJ2-7; unclear D gene. Germline V gives CDR1 DFQATT, CDR2 SNEGSKA (reference sequence). The CDR3 totals 13 residues. With 6 bases removed from V and 2 bases from J, the gap between germline ends came to 14 bases. CDR3 nucleotides: TGCAGTGCCCGCCGGACCTCCACCTACGAGCAGTACTTC. Its protein product is CSARRTSTYEQYF.

The chain uses TRBV2 and TRBJ2-5; D gene uncertain. CDR1 and CDR2 (germline): SNHLY, FYNNEI. The CDR3 has 13 residues. The V end was cut by 5 bases, the J end by 2 bases, with 9 bases between. CDR3 amino acids: CASSLLRQETQYF. As DNA, the CDR3 is TGTGCCAGCAGTCTACTCCGGCAAGAGACCCAGTACTTC.

The chain combines TRBV5-6 with TRBJ2-3; TRBD2 aligns across 7 bases. CDR1 SGHDT and CDR2 YYEEEE come from the germline V gene. Losses at the gene ends were 0 bases for V and 1 base for J; bases not matched to a gene: 2. This CDR3 is 15 amino acids long. In nucleotides, the CDR3 is TGTGCCAGCAGCTTGGATGCGGGAGGCACAGATACGCAGTATTTT. It specifies CASSLDAGGTDTQYF.

The chain employs TRBV15 and TRBJ2-3; a weak D match, TRBD2 (6 bases). The germline V and J ends were trimmed by 0 bases and 1 base, with 8 bases remaining between them. The CDR3 loop spans 15 amino acids. CDR1 and CDR2 (germline): LNHNV, YYDKDF (reference sequence). The CDR3 DNA sequence: TGTGCCACCAGCAGAGATCCTAGCGGCACAGATACGCAGTATTTT. Protein: CATSRDPSGTDTQYF.

A few counts support this clonotype. This rearrangement joins TRBV7-7 to TRBJ2-3; D ambiguous. The CDR3 is 13 residues long. Trimming pared 5 bases from V and 6 bases from J, leaving 12 bases between. Germline V gene sequence: CDR1 SSHAT, CDR2 FNYEAQ (reference sequence). The CDR3 nucleotides read TGTGCCAGCAGCCCCCGGGTAGCTGATACGCAGTATTTT. As protein: CASSPRVADTQYF.

The chain uses TRBV11-2 and TRBJ1-1, with D hard to call. The CDR3 has 14 residues. The germline V gene encodes CDR1 SGHAT and CDR2 FQNNGV. V was shortened by 0 bases and J by 3 bases, with 8 bases between the two germline ends. CDR3 nucleotide sequence: TGTGCCAGCAGCTTAGATGCGGCGTACACTGAAGCTTTCTTT. Protein sequence: CASSLDAAYTEAFF.

This clonotype was seen a handful of times. This chain uses TRBV20-1 with TRBJ1-5, with D perhaps matching TRBD1 (6 bases). The CDR3 sequence is 14 residues long. Germline values: CDR1 DFQATT, CDR2 SNEGSKA (reference sequence). V was clipped by 4 bases and J by 1 base, with 11 bases between them. The chain's CDR3 is CSAIPGGSNQPQHF. The CDR3, as DNA: TGCAGTGCTATTCCGGGGGGCAGCAATCAGCCCCAGCATTTT.

This clonotype was counted many times. V and J are TRBV12-3 or TRBV12-4 and TRBJ2-7; the match to TRBD1 covers 8 bases. Trimming at V came to 2 bases and at J to 6 bases, leaving 6 bases not matched to a gene. CDR3 length: 14 residues. The CDR3 bases are TGTGCCAGCAGTTTATTCCCTGGGACAGGCGAGCAGTACTTC. Its translation is CASSLFPGTGEQYF.

The table lists this clonotype with a few counts. The chain employs TRBV3-1 and TRBJ1-1, with 7 bases fitting TRBD1. The CDR3 extends over 14 amino acids. V shed 2 bases, J shed 4 bases, and the junction held 4 bases outside the gene matches. From germline, CDR1 is LGHDT and CDR2 YNNKEL (reference sequence). CDR3 loop: CASSQTTGFTEAFF. CDR3 nucleotides: TGTGCCAGCAGCCAAACGACAGGGTTCACTGAAGCTTTCTTT.

Regarding this clonotype: The missing conserved phenylalanine or tryptophan at the end of this CDR3 makes a read error likely. The rearrangement joins TRBV7-9 to TRBJ2-1; no clear D. Trimming stripped 5 bases from V and 8 bases from J, with 13 bases between. This CDR3 spans 13 amino acids. Germline V gives CDR1 SEHNR, CDR2 FQNEAQ (reference sequence). The CDR3, as DNA: TGTGCCAGCAGCCCAGTCCTGATCCATGAGCAGTTCATC. Its translation is CASSPVLIHEQFI.

There are a few counts of this clonotype. The chain employs TRBV5-5 and TRBJ1-2; 9 nucleotides agree with TRBD1. This CDR3 is built from 15 residues. Germline assignment: CDR1 SGHKS and CDR2 YYEKEE (reference sequence). The V and J ends lost 3 bases and 7 bases, in that order; junction bases with no gene match: 10. CDR3 loop: CASSSNAGQGFGYTF. The CDR3, as DNA: TGTGCCAGCAGCTCAAATGCGGGACAGGGTTTTGGCTACACCTTC.

This clonotype was counted at least ten times. V is TRBV11-2 and J is TRBJ1-1; TRBD1 might be the D (5 bases). Trimming pared 4 bases from V and 5 bases from J, leaving 11 bases between. Germline CDR1 SGHAT, CDR2 FQNNGV. This CDR3 region has 13 residues. CDR3 sequence: CASSWREGTEAFF. CDR3 sequence (DNA): TGTGCCAGCAGCTGGAGGGAGGGGACTGAAGCTTTCTTT.

V and J are TRBV5-1 and TRBJ2-1, with a possible D match to TRBD1 (5 bases). The ends were cut back, 1 base at V and 0 bases at J, with 8 bases in the middle. This CDR3 is built from 15 residues. Germline CDR1 reads SGHRS; CDR2 reads YFSETQ. The CDR3 region is CASSLRQLSYNEQFF. The CDR3 DNA is TGCGCCAGCAGCTTGCGACAGCTCTCCTACAATGAGCAGTTCTTC.